Below are 25 T cell receptor beta chains sequenced from a single sample in a study of CD8 T cells in Susac syndrome. Random hexamers primed reverse transcription of about 0.5 to 1 ug RNA. TCRdb itself ran the immunoSEQ multiplex PCR reads through MiXCR, one entry per CDR3 protein. The data contain 180,000 or so distinct CDR3 sequences, 90% to 95% of them singletons. Sequenced sample: CD4+ T cells from PBMCs. The receptors derive from a human donor with multiple sclerosis.

This chain joins TRBV20-1 and TRBJ2-5; D assignment may be TRBD1 or TRBD2 (6 bases each). The CDR3 length is 13 residues. Germline assignment: CDR1 DFQATT and CDR2 SNEGSKA (reference sequence). The CDR3 reads CALGGPEQETQYF. CDR3 in DNA: TGCGCCTTAGGGGGGCCCGAGCAAGAGACCCAGTACTTC.

The chain is built from TRBV20-1 and TRBJ2-1, with 8 bases matching TRBD2. Germline V gives CDR1 DFQATT, CDR2 SNEGSKA (reference sequence). Trimming at V came to 0 bases and at J to 0 bases, leaving 7 bases not matched to a gene. There are 17 residues in the CDR3. This CDR3 is CSAREDGRASSYNEQFF. The CDR3 DNA is TGCAGTGCTAGAGAGGACGGGAGGGCGAGCTCCTACAATGAGCAGTTCTTC.

J is TRBJ1-1 and V is TRBV20-1, with 7 bases that match TRBD1. The CDR3 totals 12 residues. V shed 2 bases and J 10 bases; nucleotides not matched to a gene: 7. CDR1 is DFQATT, CDR2 SNEGSKA, per germline (reference sequence). DNA for the CDR3: TGCAGTGCTAGAAGGACAGGTCTCCGAGCTTTCTTT. It is translated as CSARRTGLRAFF.

The genes are TRBV20-1 and TRBJ1-5, with D unresolved. V gave up 0 bases and J gave up 2 bases, with 11 bases separating them. This CDR3 has 15 amino acids. The germline V gene encodes CDR1 DFQATT and CDR2 SNEGSKA (reference sequence). DNA for the CDR3: TGCAGTGCTAGAGATGACTCGGCGGGCAATCAGCCCCAGCATTTT. Translating it yields CSARDDSAGNQPQHF.

This sequence joins TRBV24-1 and TRBJ2-1; 12 nucleotides match TRBD1. The CDR3 covers 16 residues. Germline trimming cut 4 bases from V and 6 bases from J; bases unmatched to any gene: 6. Germline V gene data show CDR1 as KGHDR and CDR2 as SFDVKD. The CDR3 loop is CATSDPGQGAPNEQFF. CDR3 sequence (DNA): TGTGCCACCAGTGACCCGGGACAGGGGGCGCCCAATGAGCAGTTCTTC.

Here the CDR3 DNA reads TGTGCCAGCAGCCAGAGTCAAGAGACCCAGTACTTC. Protein sequence: CASSQSQETQYF. This chain uses TRBV7-9 with TRBJ2-5; D is unresolved. This CDR3 is built from 12 residues. Germline V CDR1 and CDR2: SEHNR, FQNEAQ (reference sequence). The germline V and J ends were trimmed by 5 bases and 2 bases, with 6 bases remaining between them.

The genes are TRBV3-1 and TRBJ1-5; 7 bases line up with TRBD1. After removal of 3 bases from V and 7 bases from J, the junction contained 9 bases not matched to a gene. There are 15 residues in the CDR3. The V gene's germline CDR1 is LGHDT and CDR2 YNNKEL (reference sequence). CDR3 amino acids: CASSQTNRGGQPQHF. CDR3 nucleotide sequence: TGTGCCAGCAGCCAGACGAACAGGGGCGGCCAGCCCCAGCATTTT.

This chain uses TRBV12-3 or TRBV12-4 with TRBJ2-3; the match to TRBD2 covers 12 bases. With 3 bases clipped from V and 6 bases from J, the junction kept 4 bases outside the gene matches. The CDR3 consists of 15 residues. CDR3 DNA: TGTGCCAGCAGTTTTTCTAGCGGGGGGGCGGATACGCAGTATTTT. This encodes CASSFSSGGADTQYF.

This clonotype has a single count. The chain couples TRBV6-5 to TRBJ2-7; D is possibly TRBD1 (5 bases). The CDR3 is made up of 15 amino acids. Germline V gene data show CDR1 as MNHEY and CDR2 as SVGAGI. V shed 0 bases and J shed 7 bases, with 16 bases lying between them. The CDR3 region has the DNA TGTGCCAGCAGTTACTCAGGGGCTAGTCCCTTAGAGCAGTACTTC. The encoded protein is CASSYSGASPLEQYF.

This chain links TRBV6-5 with TRBJ2-7; 13 nucleotides agree with TRBD2. J lost 6 bases, V lost 8 bases, and 7 bases had no gene match. Per germline, CDR1 MNHEY and CDR2 SVGAGI. The CDR3 contains 14 residues. The CDR3 nucleotides read TGTGCCAGCGGGTTACTAGCGGGGGGGCCCGAGCAGTACTTC. This translates into CASGLLAGGPEQYF.

The rearrangement joins TRBV29-1 to TRBJ1-4, with D possibly being TRBD1 (6 bases). The CDR3 sequence is 12 residues long. V gave up 4 bases and J gave up 8 bases, with 11 bases separating them. CDR1 is SQVTM, CDR2 ANQGSEA, per germline. The CDR3 nucleotides are TGCAGCGTTGTCGCACAGGGAGAAAAACTGTTTTTT. Amino acids: CSVVAQGEKLFF.

V usage is TRBV7-9 and J usage is TRBJ2-7; 9 nucleotides align to TRBD1. The CDR3 covers 16 residues. Unmatched junction bases numbered 7, after V lost 4 bases and J lost 0 bases. The germline V gene has CDR1 SEHNR and CDR2 FQNEAQ (reference sequence). The CDR3 here is CASSSWRTGASYEQYF. In DNA, the CDR3 is TGTGCCAGCAGCTCCTGGAGGACAGGGGCCTCCTACGAGCAGTACTTC. Variable domain in full (rest from reference TRBV7-9 and TRBJ2-7): DTGVSQNPRHKITKRGQNVTFRCDPISEHNRLYWYRQTLGQGPEFLTYFQNEAQLEKSRLLSDRFSAERPKGSFSTLEIQRTEQGDSAMYLCASSSWRTGASYEQYFGPGTRLTVT.

This chain joins TRBV24-1 and TRBJ2-3; 7 bases align to TRBD1. This CDR3 region has 17 residues. J was trimmed by 1 base and V by 3 bases; bases with no gene match: 9. In germline, CDR1 is KGHDR, CDR2 SFDVKD. CDR3 region: CATSDDDRVQGTDTQYF. CDR3 coding DNA: TGTGCCACCAGTGATGATGACAGGGTGCAAGGCACAGATACGCAGTATTTT.

The rearrangement links TRBV4-1 to TRBJ1-5; no clear D gene. Trimming cost V 2 bases and J 8 bases, with 19 bases left between them. CDR3 length: 16 amino acids. Germline V gives CDR1 MGHRA, CDR2 YSYEKL. The CDR3 protein is CASSQYRWRASEPQHF. The CDR3, as DNA: TGCGCCAGCAGCCAATACCGATGGAGGGCGAGTGAGCCCCAGCATTTT.

This sequence joins TRBV5-4 and TRBJ2-3, with D uncertain. CDR1 and CDR2 (germline): SGHNT, YYREEE (reference sequence). The ends were cut back, 0 bases at V and 1 base at J, with 15 bases in the middle. This CDR3 is built from 17 residues. The CDR3 region is CASSLVSGTTRTDTQYF. Here the CDR3 DNA reads TGTGCCAGCAGCTTGGTCTCTGGCACGACCCGCACAGATACGCAGTATTTT. Combining the CDR3 with reference TRBV5-4 and TRBJ2-3 gives the whole variable domain ETGVTQSPTHLIKTRGQQVTLRCSSQSGHNTVSWYQQALGQGPQFIFQYYREEENGRGNFPPRFSGLQFPNYSSELNVNALELDDSALYLCASSLVSGTTRTDTQYFGPGTRLTVL.

V is TRBV7-7 and J is TRBJ2-1; D unclear. The ends were cut back, 1 base at V and 5 bases at J, with 9 bases in the middle. The CDR3 loop spans 14 amino acids. Germline CDR1 reads SSHAT; CDR2 reads FNYEAQ (reference sequence). This chain's CDR3 is CASSLGGRHNEQFF. The CDR3 nucleotides are TGTGCCAGCAGCTTAGGCGGCCGTCACAATGAGCAGTTCTTC.

The chain couples TRBV20-1 to TRBJ1-5, with D uncertain. CDR1 and CDR2 (germline): DFQATT, SNEGSKA (reference sequence). This CDR3 is built from 14 residues. The ends were cut back, 1 base at V and 3 bases at J, with 10 bases in the middle. CDR3 sequence: CSARVDGINQPQHF. DNA of the CDR3: TGCAGTGCTAGAGTCGACGGAATCAATCAGCCCCAGCATTTT.

This chain links TRBV2 with TRBJ2-1; weak D call: TRBD1 (6 bases). The CDR3 covers 15 residues. From germline, CDR1 is SNHLY and CDR2 FYNNEI. Trimming shortened V by 4 bases and J by 3 bases, and 13 bases separated the two germline ends. The CDR3 loop is CASSGQAQDYNEQFF. The CDR3 nucleotides read TGTGCCAGCAGTGGACAGGCCCAAGACTACAATGAGCAGTTCTTC.

The sample holds one count of this clonotype. The V and J genes are TRBV20-1 and TRBJ2-1, with 13 nucleotides matching TRBD2. Germline V lookup: CDR1 DFQATT, CDR2 SNEGSKA (reference sequence). There are 14 residues in the CDR3. V trimming: 6 bases; J trimming: 7 bases; junction bases outside the gene matches: 6. For the CDR3, the DNA is TGCAGTGCCCATACTAGCGGGGGGGCAAATGAGCAGTTCTTC. Translated: CSAHTSGGANEQFF.

The chain recombines TRBV29-1 with TRBJ2-7; D possibly corresponds to TRBD2 (5 bases). This CDR3 is 13 amino acids long. The germline gives CDR1 SQVTM, CDR2 ANQGSEA. Trimming left V 3 bases short and J 0 bases short, with 9 bases between. The chain's CDR3 is CSVDEGSSYEQYF. The CDR3 DNA reads as TGCAGCGTTGATGAGGGTAGCTCCTACGAGCAGTACTTC.

The chain joins TRBV30 to TRBJ2-1, with D possibly matching TRBD2 (6 bases). The CDR3 length is 14 residues. V lost 5 bases to trimming and J lost 5 bases, with 16 bases between them. Germline assignment: CDR1 GTSNPN and CDR2 SVGIG (reference sequence). CDR3 residues: CAWALSGLNNEQFF. The CDR3 DNA reads as TGTGCCTGGGCTTTATCGGGACTTAACAATGAGCAGTTCTTC.

The V call is TRBV5-4, the J call TRBJ2-7; tentative D call: TRBD2 (6 bases). This CDR3 has 15 amino acids. In germline, CDR1 is SGHNT, CDR2 YYREEE (reference sequence). V lost 4 bases to trimming and J lost 3 bases, with 17 bases between them. The DNA of the CDR3 is TGTGCCAGCAGCGTACGGGCTAGCGCCCACTACGAGCAGTACTTC. Protein: CASSVRASAHYEQYF.

The gene calls are TRBV29-1 and TRBJ1-2; weak D call: TRBD1 (5 bases). Germline CDR1 and CDR2: SQVTM and ANQGSEA. The CDR3 spans 16 residues. V lost 5 bases and J lost 6, with 25 bases in between. CDR3 bases: TGCAGCGTTACCCCCGGGGACCACACCTTTGGTCATGGCTACACCTTC. Encoded protein: CSVTPGDHTFGHGYTF.

V usage is TRBV30 and J usage is TRBJ2-3; D not certain. V lost 6 bases to trimming and J lost 7 bases, with 11 bases between them. This CDR3 comprises 11 residues. Looked up from germline, CDR1 is GTSNPN and CDR2 is SVGIG (reference sequence). CDR3: CACGAPHTQYF. CDR3 nucleotide sequence: TGTGCCTGCGGCGCCCCGCATACGCAGTATTTT. Drawing the rest from reference TRBV30 and TRBJ2-3, the complete variable domain is SQTIHQWPATLVQPVGSPLSLECTVEGTSNPNLYWYRQAAGRGLQLLFYSVGIGQISSEVPQNLSASRPQDRQFILSSKKLLLSDSGFYLCACGAPHTQYFGPGTRLTVL.

This chain uses TRBV11-1 with TRBJ2-1; 7 bases fit TRBD2. This CDR3 region has 15 residues. Trimming took 3 bases from V and 6 from J; bases not matched to a gene: 8. From germline, CDR1 is SGHAT and CDR2 FQDESV (reference sequence). CDR3 in DNA: TGTGCCAGCAGCTTTAGGGAGGGTGCCCTCAATGAGCAGTTCTTC. It translates to CASSFREGALNEQFF. The full variable domain, in which reference TRBV11-1 and TRBJ2-1 provide the parts outside the CDR3, is EAEVAQSPRYKITEKSQAVAFWCDPISGHATLYWYRQILGQGPELLVQFQDESVVDDSQLPKDRFSAERLKGVDSTLKIQPAELGDSAMYLCASSFREGALNEQFFGPGTRLTVL.